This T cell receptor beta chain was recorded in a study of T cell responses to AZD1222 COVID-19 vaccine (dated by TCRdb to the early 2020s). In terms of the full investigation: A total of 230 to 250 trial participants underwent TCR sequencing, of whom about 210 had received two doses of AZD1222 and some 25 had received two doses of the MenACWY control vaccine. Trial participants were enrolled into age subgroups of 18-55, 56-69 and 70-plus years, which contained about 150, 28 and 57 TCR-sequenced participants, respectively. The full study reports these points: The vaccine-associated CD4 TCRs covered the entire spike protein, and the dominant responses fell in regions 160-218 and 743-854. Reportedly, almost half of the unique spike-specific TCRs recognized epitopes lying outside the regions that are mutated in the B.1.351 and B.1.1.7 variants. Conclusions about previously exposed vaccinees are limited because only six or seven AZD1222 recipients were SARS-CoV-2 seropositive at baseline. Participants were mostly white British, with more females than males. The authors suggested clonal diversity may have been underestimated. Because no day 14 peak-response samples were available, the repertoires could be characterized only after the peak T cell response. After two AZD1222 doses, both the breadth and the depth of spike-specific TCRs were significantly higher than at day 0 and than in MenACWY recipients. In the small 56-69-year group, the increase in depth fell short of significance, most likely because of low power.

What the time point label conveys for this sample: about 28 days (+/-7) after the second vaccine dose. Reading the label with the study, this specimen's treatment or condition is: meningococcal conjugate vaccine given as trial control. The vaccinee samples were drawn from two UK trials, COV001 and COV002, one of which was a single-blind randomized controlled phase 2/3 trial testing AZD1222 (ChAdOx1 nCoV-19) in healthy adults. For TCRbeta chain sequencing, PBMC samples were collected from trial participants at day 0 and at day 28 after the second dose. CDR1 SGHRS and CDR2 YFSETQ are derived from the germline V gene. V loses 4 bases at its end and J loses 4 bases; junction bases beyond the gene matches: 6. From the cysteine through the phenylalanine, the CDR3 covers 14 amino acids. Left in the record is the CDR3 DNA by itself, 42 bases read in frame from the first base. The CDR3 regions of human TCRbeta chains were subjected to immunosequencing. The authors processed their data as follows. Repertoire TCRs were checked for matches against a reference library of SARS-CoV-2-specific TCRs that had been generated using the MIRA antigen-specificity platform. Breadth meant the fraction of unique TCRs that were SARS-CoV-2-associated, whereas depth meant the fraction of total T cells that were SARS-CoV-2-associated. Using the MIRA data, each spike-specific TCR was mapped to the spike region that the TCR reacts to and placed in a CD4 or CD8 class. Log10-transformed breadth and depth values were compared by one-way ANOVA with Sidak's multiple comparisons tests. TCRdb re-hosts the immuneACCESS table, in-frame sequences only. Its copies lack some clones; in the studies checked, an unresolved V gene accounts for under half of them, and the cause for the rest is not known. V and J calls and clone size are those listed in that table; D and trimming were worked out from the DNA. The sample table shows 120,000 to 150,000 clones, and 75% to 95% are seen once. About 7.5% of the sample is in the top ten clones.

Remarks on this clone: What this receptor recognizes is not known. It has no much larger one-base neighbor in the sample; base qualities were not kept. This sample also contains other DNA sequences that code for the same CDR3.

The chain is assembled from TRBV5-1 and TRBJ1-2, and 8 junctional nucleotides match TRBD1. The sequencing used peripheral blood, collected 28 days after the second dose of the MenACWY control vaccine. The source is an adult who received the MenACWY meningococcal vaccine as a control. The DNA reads TGCGCCAGCAGCCTAGGACAGGGTGGCTATGGCTACACCTTC. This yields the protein CASSLGQGGYGYTF.